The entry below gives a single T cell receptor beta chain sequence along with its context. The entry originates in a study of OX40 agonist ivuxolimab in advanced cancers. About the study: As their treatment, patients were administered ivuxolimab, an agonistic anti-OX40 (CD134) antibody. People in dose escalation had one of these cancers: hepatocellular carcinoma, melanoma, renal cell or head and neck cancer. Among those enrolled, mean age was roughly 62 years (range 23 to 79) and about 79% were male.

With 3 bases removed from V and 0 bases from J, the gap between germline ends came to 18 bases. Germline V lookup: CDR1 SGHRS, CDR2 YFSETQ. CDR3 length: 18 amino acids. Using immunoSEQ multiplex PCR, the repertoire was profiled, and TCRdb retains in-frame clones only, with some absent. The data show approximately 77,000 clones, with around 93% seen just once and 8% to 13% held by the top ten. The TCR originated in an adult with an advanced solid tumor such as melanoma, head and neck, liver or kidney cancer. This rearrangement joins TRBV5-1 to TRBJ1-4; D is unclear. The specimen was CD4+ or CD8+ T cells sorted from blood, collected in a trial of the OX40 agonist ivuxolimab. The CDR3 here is CASSSPGSPDATNEKLFF. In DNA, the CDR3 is TGCGCCAGCAGCTCACCAGGTTCCCCCGATGCAACTAATGAAAAACTGTTTTTT.